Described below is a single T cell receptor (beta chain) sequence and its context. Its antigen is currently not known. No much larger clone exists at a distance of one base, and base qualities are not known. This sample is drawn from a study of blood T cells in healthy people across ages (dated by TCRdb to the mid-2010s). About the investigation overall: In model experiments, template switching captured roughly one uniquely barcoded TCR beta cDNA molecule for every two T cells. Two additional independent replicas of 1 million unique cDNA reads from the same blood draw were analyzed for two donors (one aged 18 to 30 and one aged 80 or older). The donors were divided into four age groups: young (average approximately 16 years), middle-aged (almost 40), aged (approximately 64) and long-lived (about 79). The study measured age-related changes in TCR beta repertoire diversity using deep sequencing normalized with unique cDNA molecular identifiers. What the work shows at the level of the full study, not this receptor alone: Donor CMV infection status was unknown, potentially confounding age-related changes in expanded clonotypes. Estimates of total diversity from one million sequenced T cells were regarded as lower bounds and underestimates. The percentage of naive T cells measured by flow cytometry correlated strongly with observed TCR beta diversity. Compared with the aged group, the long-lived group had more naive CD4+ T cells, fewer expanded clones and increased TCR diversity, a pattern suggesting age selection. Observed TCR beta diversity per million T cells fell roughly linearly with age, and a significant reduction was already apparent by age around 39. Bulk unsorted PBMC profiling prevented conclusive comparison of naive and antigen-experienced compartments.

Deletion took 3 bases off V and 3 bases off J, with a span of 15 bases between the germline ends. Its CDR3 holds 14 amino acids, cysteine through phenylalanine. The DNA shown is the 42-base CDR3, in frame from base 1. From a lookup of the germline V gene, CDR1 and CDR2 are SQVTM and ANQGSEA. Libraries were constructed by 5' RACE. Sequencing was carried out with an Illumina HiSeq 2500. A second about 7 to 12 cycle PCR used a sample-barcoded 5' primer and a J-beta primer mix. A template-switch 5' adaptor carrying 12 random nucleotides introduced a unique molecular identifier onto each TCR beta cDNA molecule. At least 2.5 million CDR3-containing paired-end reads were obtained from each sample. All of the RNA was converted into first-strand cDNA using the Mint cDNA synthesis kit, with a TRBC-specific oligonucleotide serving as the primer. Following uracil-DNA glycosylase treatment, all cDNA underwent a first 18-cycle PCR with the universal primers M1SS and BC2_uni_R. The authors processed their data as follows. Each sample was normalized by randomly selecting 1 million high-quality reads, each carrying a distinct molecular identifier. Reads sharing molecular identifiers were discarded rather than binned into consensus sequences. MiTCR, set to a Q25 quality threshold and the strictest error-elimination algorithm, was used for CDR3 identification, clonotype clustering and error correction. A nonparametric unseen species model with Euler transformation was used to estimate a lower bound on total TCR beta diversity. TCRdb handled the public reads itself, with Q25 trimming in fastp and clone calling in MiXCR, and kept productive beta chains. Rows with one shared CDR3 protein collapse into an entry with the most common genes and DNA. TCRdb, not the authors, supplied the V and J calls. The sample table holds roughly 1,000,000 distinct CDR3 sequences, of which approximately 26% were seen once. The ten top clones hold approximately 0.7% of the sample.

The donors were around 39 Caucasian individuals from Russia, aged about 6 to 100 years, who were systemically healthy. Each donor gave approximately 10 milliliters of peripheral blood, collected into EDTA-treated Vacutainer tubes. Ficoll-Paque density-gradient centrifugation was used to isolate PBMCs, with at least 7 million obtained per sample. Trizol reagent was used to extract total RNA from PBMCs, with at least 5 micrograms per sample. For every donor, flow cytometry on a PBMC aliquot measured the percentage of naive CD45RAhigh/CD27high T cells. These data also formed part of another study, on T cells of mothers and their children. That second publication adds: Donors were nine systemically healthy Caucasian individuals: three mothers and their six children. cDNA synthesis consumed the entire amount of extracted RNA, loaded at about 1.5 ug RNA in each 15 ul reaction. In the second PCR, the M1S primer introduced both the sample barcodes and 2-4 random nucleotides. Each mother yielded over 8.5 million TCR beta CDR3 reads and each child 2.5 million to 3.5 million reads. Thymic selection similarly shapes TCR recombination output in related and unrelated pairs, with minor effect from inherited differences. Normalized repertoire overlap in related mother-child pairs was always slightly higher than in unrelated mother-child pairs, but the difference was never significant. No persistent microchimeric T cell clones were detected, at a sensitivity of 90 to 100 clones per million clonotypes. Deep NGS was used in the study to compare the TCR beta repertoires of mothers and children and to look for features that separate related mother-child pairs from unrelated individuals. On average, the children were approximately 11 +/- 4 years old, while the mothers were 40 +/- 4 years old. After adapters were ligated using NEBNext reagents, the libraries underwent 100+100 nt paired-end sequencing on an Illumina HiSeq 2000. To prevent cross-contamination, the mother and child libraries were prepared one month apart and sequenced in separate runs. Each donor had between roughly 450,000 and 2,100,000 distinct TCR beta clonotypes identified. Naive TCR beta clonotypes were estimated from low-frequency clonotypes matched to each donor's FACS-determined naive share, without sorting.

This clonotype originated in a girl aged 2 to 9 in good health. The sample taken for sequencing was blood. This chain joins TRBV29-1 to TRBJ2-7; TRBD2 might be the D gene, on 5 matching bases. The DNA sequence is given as TGCAGCGTTGAGACTCTGGAGGCGAACTACGAGCAGTACTTC. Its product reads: CSVETLEANYEQYF.